The 20 T cell receptor beta chains in this list originate from one sample, sequenced in a study of Ad26.COV2.S vaccination and SARS-CoV-2 variants. Treatment here: some 19 received Ad26.COV2.S at low or high dose, single or two shots; a few received placebo; per-sample allocation not given. Specimen acquisition occurred on day 63 following the initial vaccine or placebo injection. The data were produced by immunoSEQ multiplex PCR, yet TCRdb's version contains in-frame clones alone and is incomplete. The repertoire includes some 320,000 clones, over 80% of them detected once, and under 2.5% sits in the top ten. The sequencing used peripheral blood, collected in a trial of Ad26.COV2.S vaccine versus placebo. These receptors were collected from a person aged 18 to 65 who received the Ad26.COV2.S COVID-19 vaccine or a placebo.

This chain joins TRBV6-5 and TRBJ2-3; TRBD1 matches 7 bases. Germline V gene lookup returns CDR1 MNHEY and CDR2 SVGAGI. V lost 4 bases, J lost 2 bases, and 3 bases stayed unmatched. This CDR3 contains 14 residues. CDR3 region: CASSWDRDTDTQYF. CDR3 DNA sequence: TGTGCCAGCAGTTGGGACAGAGACACAGATACGCAGTATTTT.

V is TRBV28 and J is TRBJ1-2; D may be TRBD1 (6 bases). The length of the CDR3 is 12 residues. Germline CDR1 and CDR2: MDHEN and SYDVKM. Between the trimmed V and J ends, which lost 6 bases and 7 bases, there was a span of 12 bases. The CDR3 sequence is CASSTGLSGYTF. DNA for the CDR3: TGTGCCAGCAGCACAGGGTTGAGTGGCTACACCTTC.

The chain joins TRBV19 to TRBJ2-6; tentatively, D is TRBD2 (5 bases). The CDR3 sequence is 13 residues long. V lost 9 bases and J lost 3, with 9 bases in between. Germline CDR1 and CDR2: LNHDA and SQIVND (reference sequence). CDR3 amino acids: CASRAGGANVLTF. DNA of the CDR3: TGTGCCAGCCGGGCGGGTGGGGCCAACGTCCTGACTTTC.

This clone was found once. This sequence joins TRBV7-8 and TRBJ1-2; D perhaps matches TRBD1 (5 bases). Trimming pared 5 bases from V and 9 bases from J, leaving 40 bases between. Germline loops: CDR1 SGHVS, CDR2 FQNEAQ. The CDR3 loop spans 21 amino acids. CDR3 nucleotides: TGTGCCAGCAGCCCCTACCGCTGGGGGGACGGACCCCCTGCGCGCTCCCAAAGCTACACCTTC. It codes for CASSPYRWGDGPPARSQSYTF.

This chain connects TRBV5-4 to TRBJ2-7; D may be TRBD1 (5 bases). Germline lookup yields CDR1 SGHNT and CDR2 YYREEE (reference sequence). Trimming pared 0 bases from V and 0 bases from J, leaving 13 bases between. The CDR3 is 16 residues long. The CDR3 reads CASSLAQGLRSYEQYF. The CDR3 DNA sequence: TGTGCCAGCAGCTTGGCGCAGGGTTTGCGCTCCTACGAGCAGTACTTC.

This chain links TRBV6-1 with TRBJ2-3; D call uncertain. Germline V gene data show CDR1 as MNHNS and CDR2 as SASEGT. Trimming left V 2 bases short and J 6 bases short, with 15 bases between. CDR3 length equals 15 residues. This CDR3 is CASSELSWRKDTQYF. CDR3 in DNA: TGTGCCAGCAGTGAACTATCTTGGCGGAAGGATACGCAGTATTTT.

J is TRBJ2-5 and V is TRBV29-1; TRBD1 matches 8 bases. The germline gives CDR1 SQVTM, CDR2 ANQGSEA. The CDR3 totals 13 residues. After removal of 5 bases from V and 3 bases from J, the junction contained 5 bases not matched to a gene. The CDR3 here is CSVSGQGKETQYF. The CDR3 DNA follows: TGCAGCGTTTCTGGACAGGGAAAAGAGACCCAGTACTTC.

The count of this clone is one. The chain uses TRBV5-1 and TRBJ1-2; 10 nucleotides align to TRBD1. CDR3 length equals 14 residues. V lost 4 bases and J lost 7; bases outside the gene matches: 7. Germline V gene lookup returns CDR1 SGHRS and CDR2 YFSETQ. DNA for the CDR3: TGCGCCAGCAGCCCGGACAGGGGGTTTAGTGGCTACACCTTC. Translating it yields CASSPDRGFSGYTF. Looking up the rest from reference TRBV5-1 and TRBJ1-2 gives the full variable domain: KAGVTQTPRYLIKTRGQQVTLSCSPISGHRSVSWYQQTPGQGLQFLFEYFSETQRNKGNFPGRFSGRQFSNSRSEMNVSTLELGDSALYLCASSPDRGFSGYTFGSGTRLTVV.

J is TRBJ2-3 and V is TRBV11-2; 10 bases fit TRBD2. The V segment lost 1 base and the J segment 7 bases; nucleotides outside the gene matches: 5. Germline V gene lookup returns CDR1 SGHAT and CDR2 FQNNGV. The CDR3 runs 15 residues. CDR3 nucleotide sequence: TGTGCCAGCAGCTTAGTAGCGGGGGGAGTAAATACGCAGTATTTT. Amino acids: CASSLVAGGVNTQYF.

The rearrangement joins TRBV7-9 to TRBJ2-5; TRBD1 matches at 7 bases. The V and J ends lost 3 bases and 0 bases, in that order; junction bases with no gene match: 4. Germline V lookup: CDR1 SEHNR, CDR2 FQNEAQ (reference sequence). The CDR3 sequence is 15 residues long. The CDR3 bases are TGTGCCAGCAGCTTTCTACAGGGGTACCAAGAGACCCAGTACTTC. It translates to CASSFLQGYQETQYF.

The sample holds a few counts of this clone. The same CDR3 is also encoded by other DNA sequences in this sample. This chain links TRBV28 with TRBJ2-7, with TRBD2 matching 13 bases. Germline V gene sequence: CDR1 MDHEN, CDR2 SYDVKM. V trimming: 6 bases; J trimming: 2 bases; junction bases outside the gene matches: 1. The CDR3 runs 14 residues. CDR3 residues: CASSTSGGAYEQYF. CDR3 DNA: TGTGCCAGCAGCACTAGCGGGGGGGCCTACGAGCAGTACTTC.

The chain couples TRBV11-2 to TRBJ1-2; a possible D gene is TRBD1 (6 bases). The CDR3 is made up of 15 amino acids. V shed 2 bases and J shed 5 bases, with 15 bases lying between them. Per the germline V gene, CDR1 is SGHAT and CDR2 is FQNNGV. The CDR3 sequence: CASSLNRVRAYGYTF. CDR3 DNA sequence: TGTGCCAGCAGCTTAAACAGGGTCAGGGCATATGGCTACACCTTC.

The CDR3 nucleotides are TGTGCCAGCAGCCCCCTCCTACAGGGCCAGCAGTACTTC. Encoded protein: CASSPLLQGQQYF. This chain uses TRBV7-9 with TRBJ2-7, with a weak D call TRBD1 (6 bases). Germline V gene lookup returns CDR1 SEHNR and CDR2 FQNEAQ (reference sequence). The V and J ends lost 5 bases and 8 bases respectively, with 16 bases between them. This CDR3 is 13 amino acids long.

The chain employs TRBV9 and TRBJ1-3; D is possibly TRBD1 (6 bases). V lost 1 base to trimming and J lost 5 bases, with 16 bases between them. There are 16 residues in the CDR3. Germline loops: CDR1 SGDLS, CDR2 YYNGEE. The CDR3 here is CASSVIGAGERNTIYF. In DNA form, the CDR3 reads TGTGCCAGCAGCGTAATCGGGGCAGGGGAACGAAACACCATATATTTT.

V is TRBV5-4 and J is TRBJ2-1, with D unclear. V gave up 4 bases and J gave up 8 bases, with 19 bases separating them. CDR1 is SGHNT, CDR2 YYREEE, per germline (reference sequence). The CDR3 runs 15 residues. The CDR3 spells CASSRDSGPIDEQFF. The CDR3 bases are TGTGCCAGCAGCAGAGATTCCGGACCTATCGATGAGCAGTTCTTC.

This sequence joins TRBV7-2 and TRBJ2-3, with 12 bases aligning to TRBD2. CDR3 length: 16 residues. Germline V CDR1 and CDR2: SGHTA, FQGNSA. Trimming took 3 bases from V and 4 from J; bases not matched to a gene: 5. CDR3: CASSFSSGGVPDTQYF. Written as DNA, the CDR3 is TGTGCCAGCAGCTTTTCTAGCGGGGGGGTTCCAGATACGCAGTATTTT.

Points on this clone: The same CDR3 is also encoded by other DNA sequences in this sample. This chain links TRBV5-1 with TRBJ2-6; D is unclear. The germline CDR1 and CDR2 sequences are SGHRS and YFSETQ. The germline V and J ends were trimmed by 0 bases and 1 base, with 2 bases remaining between them. The CDR3 spans 14 residues. The CDR3 DNA reads TGCGCCAGCAGCTTGGGGTCTGGGGCCAACGTCCTGACTTTC. Translating it yields CASSLGSGANVLTF.

The chain carries TRBV28 and TRBJ1-4; D is unresolved. In germline, CDR1 is MDHEN, CDR2 SYDVKM. V lost 8 bases to trimming and J lost 0 bases, with 7 bases between them. The CDR3 consists of 13 residues. In nucleotides, the CDR3 is TGTGCCAGCTGGCGGGCAACTAATGAAAAACTGTTTTTT. It translates to CASWRATNEKLFF. The variable domain in full, completed from reference TRBV28 and TRBJ1-4, reads DVKVTQSSRYLVKRTGEKVFLECVQDMDHENMFWYRQDPGLGLRLIYFSYDVKMKEKGDIPEGYSVSREKKERFSLILESASTNQTSMYLCASWRATNEKLFFGSGTQLSVL.

The chain uses TRBV2 and TRBJ1-3, with 12 positions matching TRBD1. CDR1 and CDR2 (germline): SNHLY, FYNNEI. V was pared by 6 bases and J by 4 bases, with 7 bases of the junction left unmatched. CDR3 length equals 16 residues. CDR3 amino acids: CASRVGQGAVGNTIYF. Here the CDR3 DNA reads TGTGCCAGCAGGGTGGGACAGGGGGCGGTCGGAAACACCATATATTTT.

The chain has TRBV28 and TRBJ1-1, with D uncertain. The V gene lost 2 bases and the J gene lost 8 bases, with 9 bases spanning the gap. The CDR3 totals 12 residues. The germline CDR1 and CDR2 sequences are MDHEN and SYDVKM. CDR3 DNA: TGTGCCAGCAGTTTACGGTTCACCGAAGCTTTCTTT. Protein: CASSLRFTEAFF.